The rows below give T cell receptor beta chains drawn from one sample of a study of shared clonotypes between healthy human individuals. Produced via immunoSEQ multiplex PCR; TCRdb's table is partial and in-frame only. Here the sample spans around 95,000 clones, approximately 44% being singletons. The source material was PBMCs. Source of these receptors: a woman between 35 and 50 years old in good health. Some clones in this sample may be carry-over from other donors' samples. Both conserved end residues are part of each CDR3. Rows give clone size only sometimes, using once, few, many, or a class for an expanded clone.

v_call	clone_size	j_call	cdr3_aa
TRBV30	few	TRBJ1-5	CAWSARGNQPQHF
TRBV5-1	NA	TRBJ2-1	CASSLLPTSGNEQFF
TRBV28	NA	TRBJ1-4	CASSYRQGGEKLFF
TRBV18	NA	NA	CASSPGTLDEQYF
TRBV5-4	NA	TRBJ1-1	CASSAGGSLMNTEAFF
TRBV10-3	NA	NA	CAIGAPKGYEQYF
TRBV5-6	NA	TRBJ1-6	CASSYRGYNSPLHF
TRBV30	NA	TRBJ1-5	CAWTNGRGNQPQHF
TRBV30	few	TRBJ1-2	CAWSLEGTYGYTF
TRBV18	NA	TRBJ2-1	CASSPPWTGSSYNEQFF
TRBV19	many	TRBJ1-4	CASSSPGTGIVTNEKLFF
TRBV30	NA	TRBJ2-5	CAWSVGWQETQYF
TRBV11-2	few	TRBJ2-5	CASSLRGATSGGETQYF
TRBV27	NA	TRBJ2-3	CASSLGSSLVTDTQYF
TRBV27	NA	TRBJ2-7	CASSIRGREQYF
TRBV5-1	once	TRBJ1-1	CASSLVPEVNTEAFF
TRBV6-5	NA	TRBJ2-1	CASSPGRRTNEQFF
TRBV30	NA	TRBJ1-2	CAWSPTYNGYTF
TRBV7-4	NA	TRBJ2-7	CASSLGKGGRAYEQYF
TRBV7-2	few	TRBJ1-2	CASSPYGQGGYTF
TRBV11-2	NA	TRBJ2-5	CASSGGTSRETQYF
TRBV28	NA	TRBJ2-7	CATTWAGSAYEQYF
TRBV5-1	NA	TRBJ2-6	CASSARGLAGSGANVLTF
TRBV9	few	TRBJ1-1	CASSPKSLSTEAFF
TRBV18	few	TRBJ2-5	CASSPSGTAKETQYF
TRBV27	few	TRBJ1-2	CASPGGFNYGYTF
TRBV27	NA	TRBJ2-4	CASSRGSGGKNIQYF
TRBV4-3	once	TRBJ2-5	CASSQDIGGQARLETQYF
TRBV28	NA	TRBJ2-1	CASSNGDPYNEQFF
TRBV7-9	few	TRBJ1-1	CASSLGQGHAEGFF
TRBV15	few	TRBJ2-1	CATSRVLDNEQFF
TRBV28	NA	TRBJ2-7	CASSFPDEQYF
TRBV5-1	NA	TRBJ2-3	CASSLATSTDTQYF
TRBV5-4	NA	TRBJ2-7	CASSLARDSSHEQYF
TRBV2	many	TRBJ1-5	CASRDDRGNSNQPQHF
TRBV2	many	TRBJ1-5	CASSEQGGNQPQHF
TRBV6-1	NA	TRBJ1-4	CASTKQGAGNEKLFF
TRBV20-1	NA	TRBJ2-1	CSAAAYNEQFF